The clone carrying this TCR beta chain was seen more than once but under ten times. Antigen: not known. The data belong to a study of cytomegalovirus exposure and HLA in healthy donors. Study results and limitations: Some highly shared sequence variants likely arose as a pipeline artifact. Generally TCR sequences proved uncommon, though certain public TCRs appeared in numerous donors.

V shed 4 bases and J 7 bases; nucleotides not matched to a gene: 8. The CDR3 totals 14 residues. Per the germline V gene, CDR1 is LNHNV and CDR2 is YYDKDF (reference sequence). Primers included in the PCR were 60 Vbeta and 13 Jbeta primers. Generated by immunoSEQ multiplex PCR, the TCRdb table keeps only in-frame clones and is missing some. Here the sample spans about 140,000 clones, over 70% being singletons. The sample consisted of PBMCs. The sequence came from a male donor in good health and CMV-seronegative. The rearrangement joins TRBV15 to TRBJ1-2; 8 nucleotides match TRBD1. The CDR3 DNA reads as TGTGCCACCAGCATCGACAGGGGAGGGGGTGGCTACACCTTC. Its protein product is CATSIDRGGGGYTF. Complete variable domain (other parts from reference TRBV15 and TRBJ1-2): DAMVIQNPRYQVTQFGKPVTLSCSQTLNHNVMYWYQQKSSQAPKLLFHYYDKDFNNEADTPDNFQSRRPNTSFCFLDIRSPGLGDTAMYLCATSIDRGGGGYTFGSGTRLTVV.